What follows is one TCR beta chain and its context. Its antigen remains unknown. Researchers ran the assay at a deep level. Sequencing was performed with immunoSEQ multiplex PCR; in TCRdb, only in-frame clones are kept and a portion is missing. The sample carries around 690,000 clones, about 90% recorded once. The data belong to a study of shared clonotypes between healthy human individuals. About the research overall: Plates per donor: three CD4 naive, three CD4 memory, two CD8 naive, one CD8 memory.

Study-wide results and limits: At large depth, rarefaction still showed sorted-subset sequencing to be incomplete. What limited the represented genetic and exposure-history diversity was the small number of donors.

The ends lost 5 bases at V and 2 bases at J; junction bases unmatched: 5. The CDR3 runs to 15 residues. Germline-derived CDR1 and CDR2 are PRHDT and FYEKMQ (reference sequence). V is TRBV13 and J is TRBJ2-7, with TRBD2 matching over 11 bases. The receptor's source is a man between 18 and 29 years old in good health. Some clones in this sample may be carry-over from other donors' samples. Specimen: memory CD8+ T cells from PBMCs. Subset here: CD45RO+ cells pooled with CCR7-negative TemRA cells. The CDR3 is CASSTLAGGTYEQYF. The CDR3 bases are TGTGCCAGCAGCACCCTAGCGGGAGGCACCTACGAGCAGTACTTC.